The clone carrying this TCR beta chain was counted a single time. Clones were read by immunoSEQ multiplex PCR, and TCRdb kept only the in-frame ones, dropping some. This table holds roughly 250,000 clones, approximately 82% found once. This sample was taken from a study of blood T cell repertoires in COVID-19. With 6 bases removed from V and 1 base from J, the gap between germline ends came to 15 bases. CDR1 is MNHEY, CDR2 SMNVEV, per germline (reference sequence). The CDR3 is made up of 15 amino acids. This TCR came from a man in his forties or fifties with active or convalescent COVID-19. This chain links TRBV27 with TRBJ1-2; D ambiguous. Sequencing was carried out using peripheral blood. This CDR3 is CASRETPGINYGYTF. The DNA for the CDR3 is TGTGCCAGCAGGGAGACACCGGGAATTAACTATGGCTACACCTTC.